The TCR beta chain described here comes from a study of beta chain features in type 1 diabetes. Study-wide results and caveats: In every one of the four CD4+ subsets, TCRB CDR3s were moderately but significantly shorter in Type 1 diabetes patients. Researchers reported that naive, central memory and Treg TCRB repertoires appeared more similar in patients than in healthy donors.

The single heparinised draw taken from each donor contained approximately 120 mL of blood on average. CD4+ cells of the naive, central memory, regulatory and stem cell-like memory types were sorted via CD45RO/CCR7/CD25/CD127/CD95/CD27. Note on this clone: What it recognizes is unknown.

Sequencing targeted expressed TCRB transcripts, as all isolated RNA had been reverse transcribed. The table came from immunoSEQ multiplex PCR; TCRdb's copy has only in-frame clones and leaves some out. The sample holds some 270,000 clones, roughly an eighth seen once. The receptor's source is a woman aged 40 to 50 in good health. Sequencing input: naive CD4+ T cells from blood.

CDR3 loop: CASSTRGAGTDTQYF. CDR3 bases: TGTGCCAGCAGCACCAGGGGGGCGGGTACAGATACGCAGTATTTT. The chain uses TRBV28 and TRBJ2-3, with D maybe TRBD1 (7 bases). Trimming took 6 bases from V and 3 from J, leaving 16 bases between them. Germline V gene lookup returns CDR1 MDHEN and CDR2 SYDVKM. The CDR3 contains 15 residues.